This entry lists 27 T cell receptor beta chains sequenced from one sample in a study of T cell repertoires in cytomegalovirus infection (dated by TCRdb to between 2019 and 2020). These reads were obtained on an Illumina HiSeq 1500. The public reads were quality trimmed at Q25 with fastp and then assembled into clones with MiXCR by TCRdb, keeping productive beta chains. A single entry per CDR3 protein holds the most common genes and DNA from its merged rows. The sample table holds roughly 990,000 distinct CDR3 sequences, of which 25% to 40% were seen once. The ten largest clonotypes hold roughly an eighth of the sample. These receptors have no identified antigens. The treatment or condition label, read with the paper, signifies: in vitro stimulation with specific CMV peptide epitopes to enrich CMV-specific T cells. The specimen comprised cultured CD8+ T cells from PBMCs, sampled from culture after CMV antigen stimulation. These receptors were taken from a human donor in good health (CMV status not recorded). Some clones in this sample may be carry-over from other donors' samples.

The chain links TRBV24-1 to TRBJ2-1; TRBD1 matches 8 bases. V shed 0 bases and J 7 bases; nucleotides not matched to a gene: 1. This CDR3 region has 14 residues. The germline gives CDR1 KGHDR, CDR2 SFDVKD. The CDR3 DNA reads TGTGCCACCAGTGATTTGCAGGGGGCTAATGAGCAGTTCTTC. It encodes CATSDLQGANEQFF.

This clonotype was counted at least ten times. The chain couples TRBV7-6 to TRBJ2-3, with 7 bases identical to TRBD1. This CDR3 contains 16 residues. V shed 4 bases and J 3 bases; nucleotides not matched to a gene: 10. The V gene's germline CDR1 is SGHVS and CDR2 FNYEAQ. The CDR3 nucleotides read TGTGCCAGCAGCTCTACCCGGGACAGAGGGACAGATACGCAGTATTTT. Protein: CASSSTRDRGTDTQYF. The full variable domain, in which reference TRBV7-6 and TRBJ2-3 provide the parts outside the CDR3, is GAGVSQSPRYKVTKRGQDVALRCDPISGHVSLYWYRQALGQGPEFLTYFNYEAQQDKSGLPNDRFSAERPEGSISTLTIQRTEQRDSAMYRCASSSTRDRGTDTQYFGPGTRLTVL.

There are a few counts of this clonotype. The chain couples TRBV7-6 to TRBJ2-1, with 8 bases identical to TRBD2. CDR3 size: 16 residues. Germline trimming cut 1 base from V and 9 bases from J; bases unmatched to any gene: 11. Germline CDR1 reads SGHVS; CDR2 reads FNYEAQ. Here the CDR3 reads CASSLGAGGAGIEQFF. As DNA, the CDR3 is TGTGCCAGCAGCTTAGGGGCCGGGGGGGCGGGTATTGAGCAGTTCTTC.

V and J are TRBV5-4 and TRBJ1-5; D is uncertain. Trimming left V 0 bases short and J 2 bases short, with 6 bases between. The CDR3 extends over 14 amino acids. Per the germline V gene, CDR1 is SGHNT and CDR2 is YYREEE (reference sequence). The CDR3 DNA is TGTGCCAGCAGCTTGGTTCCGGGCAATCAGCCCCAGCATTTT. Amino acid sequence: CASSLVPGNQPQHF.

This clonotype was counted only a few times. The gene calls are TRBV27 and TRBJ2-3; 7 positions match TRBD1. Trimming took 3 bases from V and 2 from J; bases not matched to a gene: 5. Germline lookup yields CDR1 MNHEY and CDR2 SMNVEV (reference sequence). The CDR3 is 15 amino acids. The CDR3 DNA follows: TGTGCCAGCAGTTTCGGGACAGCCATCACAGATACGCAGTATTTT. It encodes CASSFGTAITDTQYF.

This clonotype has more than one count but fewer than ten. The genes are TRBV19 and TRBJ1-5; TRBD1 might be the D (5 bases). This CDR3 has 14 amino acids. V was cut by 7 bases and J by 5 bases, with 15 bases left in between. Per the germline V gene, CDR1 is LNHDA and CDR2 is SQIVND (reference sequence). The CDR3 here is CASTGTRYDQPQHF. The CDR3 coding sequence is TGTGCCAGTACCGGGACGCGATATGATCAGCCCCAGCATTTT.

With respect to this clonotype: This could be a read error, since a much larger clone is one nucleotide away. CDR3 in DNA: TGTGCCAGCAGCCCCTTTCCCGGCGGAAATGAGCAGTTCTTC. It yields the protein CASSPFPGGNEQFF. J is TRBJ2-1 and V is TRBV7-4; D is unresolved. The CDR3 consists of 14 residues. V was trimmed by 5 bases and J by 7 bases, leaving 15 bases between them. Germline V gives CDR1 SGHVT, CDR2 SQSDAQ.

This clonotype was detected ten times or more. The chain employs TRBV7-2 and TRBJ2-3, with 7 bases identical to TRBD2. V was clipped by 5 bases and J by 2 bases; unmatched bases: 7. Per the germline V gene, CDR1 is SGHTA and CDR2 is FQGNSA. This CDR3 is 15 amino acids long. The CDR3 DNA reads as TGTGCCAGCAGCCTAAGCCGGGGGGACACAGATACGCAGTATTTT. Protein sequence: CASSLSRGDTDTQYF.

This clonotype has a handful of counts. This chain links TRBV4-1 with TRBJ1-2; 7 bases map to TRBD1. This CDR3 spans 15 amino acids. V trimming: 0 bases; J trimming: 4 bases; junction bases outside the gene matches: 5. Germline CDR1 MGHRA, CDR2 YSYEKL. In DNA form, the CDR3 reads TGCGCCAGCAGCCAAGATACAGGGGTTGGCTATGGCTACACCTTC. Translated: CASSQDTGVGYGYTF.

This clonotype occurred a few times. This chain uses TRBV2 with TRBJ1-5, with D possibly matching TRBD1 (5 bases). This CDR3 is 14 amino acids long. Germline CDR1 SNHLY, CDR2 FYNNEI. Between the trimmed V and J ends, which lost 3 bases and 7 bases, there was a span of 13 bases. The CDR3: CASSEGGAQQPQHF. Written as DNA, the CDR3 is TGTGCCAGCAGTGAGGGAGGGGCGCAACAGCCCCAGCATTTT.

For this clonotype: A much bigger clone sits one base away, suggesting this may be a read error. V gene TRBV15 combines with J gene TRBJ2-3; D unresolved. Germline CDR1 LNHNV, CDR2 YYDKDF (reference sequence). The CDR3 spans 12 residues. The CDR3 DNA sequence: TGTGTCACCAGCAGAGATCGACGGGCACAGTATTTT. This sequence encodes CVTSRDRRAQYF.

The J gene is TRBJ2-1, the V gene TRBV27; D perhaps matches TRBD2 (5 bases). Germline CDR1 MNHEY, CDR2 SMNVEV (reference sequence). Trimming removed 6 bases from V and 3 bases from J, with 12 bases in between. The CDR3 length is 14 residues. CDR3 bases: TGTGCCAGCAGGGTCGGGGTCATCTACAATGAGCAGTTCTTC. This encodes CASRVGVIYNEQFF.

J is TRBJ2-1 and V is TRBV27; 12 bases line up with TRBD2. V shed 6 bases, J shed 8 bases, and the junction held 8 bases outside the gene matches. The CDR3 loop spans 15 amino acids. CDR1 and CDR2 from the germline V gene are MNHEY and SMNVEV (reference sequence). As DNA, the CDR3 is TGTGCCAGCAGCCCACTAGCGGGGGGAGGTCATGAGCAGTTCTTC. It specifies CASSPLAGGGHEQFF.

The gene calls are TRBV6-1 and TRBJ2-2, with 9 bases aligning to TRBD2. The CDR3 has 17 amino acids. The trim removed 7 bases at V and 3 bases at J, leaving 12 bases unmatched. Germline values: CDR1 MNHNS, CDR2 SASEGT. CDR3 region: CASKDLGGGVDTGELFF. CDR3 DNA sequence: TGTGCCAGCAAGGACTTGGGCGGGGGGGTCGACACCGGGGAGCTGTTTTTT.

This clonotype was detected once. Germline and junction disagree at one end, which may indicate a read error. CDR3 sequence: CASSLVSGGAYNKQFF. CDR3 coding DNA: TGTGCCAGCAGCTTGGTCAGCGGGGGTGCGTACAATAAGCAGTTCTTC. The V and J genes are TRBV7-8 and TRBJ2-1; 8 bases match TRBD2. Germline V gene lookup returns CDR1 SGHVS and CDR2 FQNEAQ. The CDR3 is 16 residues long.

This chain joins TRBV7-9 and TRBJ1-5; possible D gene TRBD1, 5 bases. The CDR3 is made up of 14 amino acids. Trimming took off 1 base at V and 5 bases at J, with 9 bases between the two ends. From germline, CDR1 is SEHNR and CDR2 FQNEAQ (reference sequence). CDR3 bases: TGTGCCAGCAGCTTAGAAGGGGTGGATCAGCCCCAGCATTTT. Its protein product is CASSLEGVDQPQHF.

The genes are TRBV6-4 and TRBJ1-6; D gene uncertain. The germline CDR1 and CDR2 sequences are MRHNA and SNTAGT. This CDR3 has 16 amino acids. V shed 0 bases and J shed 0 bases, with 6 bases lying between them. The CDR3 DNA sequence: TGTGCCAGCAGTGACTCCGTGGGCTCCTATAATTCACCCCTCCACTTT. Amino acid sequence: CASSDSVGSYNSPLHF.

The chain has TRBV9 and TRBJ1-1; D might be TRBD1 (6 bases). Germline CDR1 reads SGDLS; CDR2 reads YYNGEE. V dropped 0 bases and J dropped 4 bases, with 19 bases sitting between them. The CDR3 sequence is 17 residues long. The CDR3 DNA follows: TGTGCCAGCAGCGTAGGGACCACAGGGACCGCGGGCACTGAAGCTTTCTTT. Protein product: CASSVGTTGTAGTEAFF.

This clonotype appeared a single time. This chain connects TRBV19 to TRBJ1-2; tentative D call: TRBD1 (6 bases). The CDR3 length is 12 residues. Germline CDR1 reads LNHDA; CDR2 reads SQIVND (reference sequence). Trimming pared 5 bases from V and 6 bases from J, leaving 10 bases between. CDR3 nucleotides: TGTGCCAGTAGTCACGGGGGCCATGGCTACACCTTC. Its translation: CASSHGGHGYTF.

This clonotype was counted between two and nine times. The genes are TRBV12-3 or TRBV12-4 and TRBJ1-5; D gene uncertain. The CDR3 extends over 19 amino acids. With 3 bases removed from V and 0 bases from J, the gap between germline ends came to 21 bases. As DNA, the CDR3 is TGTGCCAGCAGTTTCCTTATAATCGGGGAACATCATAGCAATCAGCCCCAGCATTTT. This codes for CASSFLIIGEHHSNQPQHF.

As to this clonotype: A read error may be the cause here, since a much bigger clone is one base away. The chain joins TRBV12-3 or TRBV12-4 to TRBJ1-2; D call uncertain. This CDR3 region has 13 residues. The CDR3 bases are TGTGCCAGCAGTTTTGTGGGAAACTATGGCAACACCTTC. It codes for CASSFVGNYGNTF.

This chain uses TRBV4-3 with TRBJ2-7; 7 bases map to TRBD1. J lost 1 base, V lost 3 bases, and 6 bases had no gene match. Germline assignment: CDR1 LGHNA and CDR2 YSLEER. The CDR3 runs to 15 residues. CDR3 sequence reads: CASSHHRGRSYEQYV. CDR3 in DNA: TGCGCCAGCAGCCACCACAGGGGACGTTCCTACGAGCAGTACGTC.

Worth noting for this clonotype: One end of the junction fails to match germline, which may point to a read error. The rearrangement joins TRBV6-6 to TRBJ1-6; the D is unclear. Germline CDR1 MNHNY, CDR2 SVGAGI (reference sequence). This CDR3 is built from 15 residues. This CDR3 reads CASSSWWEDNSPLNF. CDR3 DNA sequence: TGTGCCAGCAGTTCCTGGTGGGAGGATAATTCACCCCTCAACTTT.

This clonotype was counted only a few times. The junction departs from germline at one end; a sequencing error may be responsible. The CDR3: CASSLRTGPFHF. The CDR3 region has the DNA TGTGCCAGCAGCTTACGGACAGGACCCTTTCACTTC. The chain is built from TRBV7-6 and TRBJ2-5; 7 bases map to TRBD1. Germline lookup yields CDR1 SGHVS and CDR2 FNYEAQ. The CDR3 totals 12 residues.

This clonotype appeared many times. The chain uses TRBV7-2 and TRBJ2-4; 11 bases match TRBD1. J was trimmed by 0 bases and V by 4 bases; bases with no gene match: 8. CDR1 is SGHTA, CDR2 FQGNSA, per germline. The length of the CDR3 is 18 residues. This chain's CDR3 is CASSWPGQGVGAKNIQYF. The CDR3 DNA sequence: TGTGCCAGCAGCTGGCCGGGACAGGGGGTCGGAGCCAAAAACATTCAGTACTTC.

The chain has TRBV2 and TRBJ2-7; 8 bases are shared with TRBD2. Germline V gene lookup returns CDR1 SNHLY and CDR2 FYNNEI. The CDR3 runs 13 residues. V was pared by 11 bases and J by 0 bases, with 6 bases of the junction left unmatched. CDR3 region: CAVPAGGSYEQYV. For the CDR3, the DNA is TGTGCCGTCCCGGCGGGGGGCTCCTACGAGCAGTACGTC.

The J gene is TRBJ2-1, the V gene TRBV7-9; TRBD1 aligns across 8 bases. The CDR3 spans 15 residues. Trimming removed 5 bases from V and 3 bases from J; junction bases left unmatched: 6. Germline V gene data show CDR1 as SEHNR and CDR2 as FQNEAQ (reference sequence). CDR3 DNA sequence: TGTGCCAGCAGCGCCTTGGGGACAGGCTACAATGAGCAGTTCTTC. This gives the protein CASSALGTGYNEQFF.